This T cell receptor beta chain was retrieved from a study of blood T cell repertoires in COVID-19. Study in general: COVID-19 samples from acute and convalescent phases originated in the United States, Italy and Spain. PBMCs, B-cell-depleted T cells, or T cells were the source of the cDNA or gDNA that made up the material.

In the original analysis: The authors estimated nucleated cell counts from reference gene primer amplification. The data were produced by immunoSEQ multiplex PCR, yet TCRdb's version contains in-frame clones alone and is incomplete. V and J calls plus clone size are reproduced from that table; the DNA served to infer D and trimming. The table records tens of thousands of clones, approximately 78% of them present only once. Sequencing was carried out using peripheral blood. This TCR came from a human donor in a cohort sampled during active COVID-19.

The CDR3 is CASSLGPRVGGTDTQYF. Here the CDR3 DNA reads TGCGCCAGCAGCTTGGGGCCTAGAGTCGGGGGCACAGATACGCAGTATTTT. V and J are TRBV5-1 and TRBJ2-3, with a tentative D call TRBD2 (5 bases). Trimming stripped 0 bases from V and 1 base from J, with 15 bases between. There are 17 residues in the CDR3. The germline V gene encodes CDR1 SGHRS and CDR2 YFSETQ. Full variable domain (outside the CDR3, taken from reference TRBV5-1 and TRBJ2-3): KAGVTQTPRYLIKTRGQQVTLSCSPISGHRSVSWYQQTPGQGLQFLFEYFSETQRNKGNFPGRFSGRQFSNSRSEMNVSTLELGDSALYLCASSLGPRVGGTDTQYFGPGTRLTVL.